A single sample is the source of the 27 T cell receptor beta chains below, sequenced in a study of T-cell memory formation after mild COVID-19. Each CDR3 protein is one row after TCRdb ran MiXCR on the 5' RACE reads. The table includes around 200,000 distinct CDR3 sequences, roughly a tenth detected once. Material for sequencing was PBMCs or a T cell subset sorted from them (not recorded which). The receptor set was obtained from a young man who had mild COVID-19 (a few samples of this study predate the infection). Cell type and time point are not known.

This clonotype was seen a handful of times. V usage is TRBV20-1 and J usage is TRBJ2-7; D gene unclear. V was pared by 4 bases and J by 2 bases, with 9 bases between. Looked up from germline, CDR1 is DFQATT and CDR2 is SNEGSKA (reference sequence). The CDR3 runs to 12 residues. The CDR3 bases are TGCAGTGCTAAGCCGGACCCCTACGAGCAGTACTTC. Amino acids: CSAKPDPYEQYF.

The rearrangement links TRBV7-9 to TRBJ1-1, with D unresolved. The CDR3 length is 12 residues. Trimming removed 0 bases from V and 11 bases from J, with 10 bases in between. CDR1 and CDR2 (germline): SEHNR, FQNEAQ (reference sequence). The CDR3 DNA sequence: TGTGCCAGCAGCTTAGCAGTCAGCAAGGCTTTCTTT. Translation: CASSLAVSKAFF.

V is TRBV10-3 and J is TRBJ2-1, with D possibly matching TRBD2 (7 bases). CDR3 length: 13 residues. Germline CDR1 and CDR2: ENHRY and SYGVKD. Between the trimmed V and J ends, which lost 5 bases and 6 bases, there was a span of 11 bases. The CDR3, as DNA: TGTGCCATCAGTAGCGGGACACTCAATGAGCAGTTCTTC. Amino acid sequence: CAISSGTLNEQFF.

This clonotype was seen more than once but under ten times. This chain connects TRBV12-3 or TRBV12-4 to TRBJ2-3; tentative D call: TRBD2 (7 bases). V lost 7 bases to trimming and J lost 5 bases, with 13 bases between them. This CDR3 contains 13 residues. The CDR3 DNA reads TGTGCCAGCACCGGGGGGCCGGTAGATACGCAGTATTTT. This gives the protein CASTGGPVDTQYF.

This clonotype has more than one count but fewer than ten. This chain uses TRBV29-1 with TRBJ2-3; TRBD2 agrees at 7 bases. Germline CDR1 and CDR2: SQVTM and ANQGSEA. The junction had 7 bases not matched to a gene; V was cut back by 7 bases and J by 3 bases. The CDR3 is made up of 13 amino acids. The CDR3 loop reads CSAGGGRTDTQYF. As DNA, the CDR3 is TGCAGCGCGGGGGGTGGGAGGACAGATACGCAGTATTTT.

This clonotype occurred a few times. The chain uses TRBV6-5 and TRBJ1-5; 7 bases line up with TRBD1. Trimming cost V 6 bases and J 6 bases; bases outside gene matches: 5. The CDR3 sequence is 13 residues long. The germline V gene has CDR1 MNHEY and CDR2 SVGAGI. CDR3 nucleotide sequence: TGTGCCAGCAGACCACAGGGGTCTCAGCCCCAGCATTTT. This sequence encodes CASRPQGSQPQHF.

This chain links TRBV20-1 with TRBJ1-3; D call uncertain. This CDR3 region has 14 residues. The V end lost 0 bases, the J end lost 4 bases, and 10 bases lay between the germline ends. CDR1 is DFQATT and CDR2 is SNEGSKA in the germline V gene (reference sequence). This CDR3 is CSARDPVGGNTIYF. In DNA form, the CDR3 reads TGCAGTGCTAGAGATCCAGTAGGAGGAAACACCATATATTTT.

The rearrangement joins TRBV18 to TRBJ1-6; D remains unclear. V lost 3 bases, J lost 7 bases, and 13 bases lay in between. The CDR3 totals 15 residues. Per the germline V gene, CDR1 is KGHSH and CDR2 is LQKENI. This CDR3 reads CASSPPRTPNSPLHF. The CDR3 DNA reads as TGTGCCAGCTCACCTCCCAGGACGCCCAATTCACCCCTCCACTTT.

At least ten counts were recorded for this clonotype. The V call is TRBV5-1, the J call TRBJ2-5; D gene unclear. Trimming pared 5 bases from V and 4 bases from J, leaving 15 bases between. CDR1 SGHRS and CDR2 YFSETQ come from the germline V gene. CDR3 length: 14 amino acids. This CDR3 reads CASRRESVGETQYF. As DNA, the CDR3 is TGCGCCAGCAGAAGGGAATCGGTTGGAGAGACCCAGTACTTC.

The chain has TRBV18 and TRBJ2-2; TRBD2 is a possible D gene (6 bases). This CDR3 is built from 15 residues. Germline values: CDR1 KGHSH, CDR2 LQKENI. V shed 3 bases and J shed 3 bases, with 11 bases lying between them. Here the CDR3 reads CASSPNRGDTGELFF. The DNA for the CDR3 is TGTGCCAGCTCACCGAATCGCGGGGACACCGGGGAGCTGTTTTTT.

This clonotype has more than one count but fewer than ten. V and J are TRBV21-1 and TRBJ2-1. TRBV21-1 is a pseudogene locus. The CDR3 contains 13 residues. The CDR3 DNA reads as TGTGCCAGCAGCCACCGACGGGCCAAGGAGCAGTTCTTC. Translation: CASSHRRAKEQFF.

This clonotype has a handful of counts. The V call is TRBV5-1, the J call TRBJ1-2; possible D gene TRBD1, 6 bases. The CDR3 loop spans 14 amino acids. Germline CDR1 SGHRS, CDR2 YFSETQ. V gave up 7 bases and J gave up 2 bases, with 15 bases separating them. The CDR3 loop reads CASGSGDRNYGYTF. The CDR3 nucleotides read TGCGCCAGCGGGTCAGGGGATCGCAACTATGGCTACACCTTC.

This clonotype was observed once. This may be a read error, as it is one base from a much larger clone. CDR3 sequence (DNA): TGTGCCAGCAGTTTAAGGGTGGATGGCTACACCTTC. The encoded protein is CASSLRVDGYTF. The V and J genes are TRBV12-3 or TRBV12-4 and TRBJ1-2, with D unresolved. The CDR3 runs to 12 residues. The V gene lost 2 bases and the J gene lost 6 bases, with 7 bases spanning the gap.

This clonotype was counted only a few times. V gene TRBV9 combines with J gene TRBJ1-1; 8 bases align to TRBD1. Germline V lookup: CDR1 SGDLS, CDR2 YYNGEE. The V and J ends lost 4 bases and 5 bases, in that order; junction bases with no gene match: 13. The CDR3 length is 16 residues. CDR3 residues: CASSRLTGASGTEAFF. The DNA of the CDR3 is TGTGCCAGCAGCAGGCTGACAGGGGCATCGGGGACTGAAGCTTTCTTT.

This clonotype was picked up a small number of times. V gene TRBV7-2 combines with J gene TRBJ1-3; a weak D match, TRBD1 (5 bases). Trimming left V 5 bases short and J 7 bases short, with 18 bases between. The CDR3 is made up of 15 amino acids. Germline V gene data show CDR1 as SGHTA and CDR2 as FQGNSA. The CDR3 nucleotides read TGTGCCAGCAGCCCAGAGGGAAGAGAGGGGAACACCATATATTTT. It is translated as CASSPEGREGNTIYF.

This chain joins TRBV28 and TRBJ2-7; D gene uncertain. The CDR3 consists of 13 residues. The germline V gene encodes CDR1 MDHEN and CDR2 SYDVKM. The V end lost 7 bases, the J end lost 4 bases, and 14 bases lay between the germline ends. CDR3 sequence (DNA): TGTGCCAGCACCCGAAGTGGGTTTTACGAGCAGTACGTC. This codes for CASTRSGFYEQYV.

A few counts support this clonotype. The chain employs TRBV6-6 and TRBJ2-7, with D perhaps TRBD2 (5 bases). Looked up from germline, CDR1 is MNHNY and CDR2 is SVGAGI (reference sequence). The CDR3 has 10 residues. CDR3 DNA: TGTGCCAGCGGGGAAGGAGGTACGGACGTC. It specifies CASGEGGTDV.

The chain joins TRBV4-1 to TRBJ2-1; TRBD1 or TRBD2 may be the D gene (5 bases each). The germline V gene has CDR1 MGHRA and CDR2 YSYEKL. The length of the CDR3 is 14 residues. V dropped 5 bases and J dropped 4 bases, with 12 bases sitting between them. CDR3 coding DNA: TGCGCCAGCAGCTCGGGGACCGTATACAATGAGCAGTTCTTC. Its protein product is CASSSGTVYNEQFF.

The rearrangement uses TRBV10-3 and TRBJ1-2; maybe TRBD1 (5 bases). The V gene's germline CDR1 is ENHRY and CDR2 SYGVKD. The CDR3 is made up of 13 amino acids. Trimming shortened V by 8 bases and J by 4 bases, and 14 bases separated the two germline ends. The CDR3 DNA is TGTGCCATCTCCTTTTCGGGGACCTATGGCTACACCTTC. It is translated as CAISFSGTYGYTF.

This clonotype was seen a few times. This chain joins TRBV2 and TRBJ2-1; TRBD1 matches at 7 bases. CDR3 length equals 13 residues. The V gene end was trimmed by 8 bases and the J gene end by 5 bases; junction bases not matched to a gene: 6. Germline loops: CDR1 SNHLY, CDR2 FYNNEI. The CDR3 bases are TGTGCCAGCGGGAAACAGGGGAACAATGAGCAGTTCTTC. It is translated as CASGKQGNNEQFF.

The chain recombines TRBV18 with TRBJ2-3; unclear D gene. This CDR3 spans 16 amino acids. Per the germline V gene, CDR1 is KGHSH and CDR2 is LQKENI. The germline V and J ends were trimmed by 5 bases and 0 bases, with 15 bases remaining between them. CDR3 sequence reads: CASSAQEYRSTDTQYF. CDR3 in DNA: TGTGCCAGCTCAGCCCAAGAATACCGTAGCACAGATACGCAGTATTTT.

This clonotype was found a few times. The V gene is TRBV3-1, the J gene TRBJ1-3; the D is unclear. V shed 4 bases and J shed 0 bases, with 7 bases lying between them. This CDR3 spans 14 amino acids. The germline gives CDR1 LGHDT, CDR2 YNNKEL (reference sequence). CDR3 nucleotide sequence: TGTGCCAGCAGCCCCGCACCCTCTGGAAACACCATATATTTT. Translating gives CASSPAPSGNTIYF. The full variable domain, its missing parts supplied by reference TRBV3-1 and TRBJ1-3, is DTAVSQTPKYLVTQMGNDKSIKCEQNLGHDTMYWYKQDSKKFLKIMFSYNNKELIINETVPNRFSPKSPDKAHLNLHINSLELGDSAVYFCASSPAPSGNTIYFGEGSWLTVV.

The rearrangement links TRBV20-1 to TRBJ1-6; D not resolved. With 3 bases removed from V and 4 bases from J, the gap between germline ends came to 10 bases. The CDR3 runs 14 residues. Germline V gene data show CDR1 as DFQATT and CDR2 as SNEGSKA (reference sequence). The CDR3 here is CSARPGEYNSPLHF. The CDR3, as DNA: TGCAGTGCTAGGCCCGGGGAGTATAATTCACCCCTCCACTTT.

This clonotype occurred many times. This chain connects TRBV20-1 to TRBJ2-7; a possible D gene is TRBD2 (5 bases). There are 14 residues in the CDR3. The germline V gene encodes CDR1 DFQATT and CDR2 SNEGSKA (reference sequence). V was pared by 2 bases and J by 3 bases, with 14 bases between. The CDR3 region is CSARPVDSRYEQYV. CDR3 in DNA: TGCAGTGCTAGACCTGTGGACTCGCGCTACGAGCAGTACGTC.

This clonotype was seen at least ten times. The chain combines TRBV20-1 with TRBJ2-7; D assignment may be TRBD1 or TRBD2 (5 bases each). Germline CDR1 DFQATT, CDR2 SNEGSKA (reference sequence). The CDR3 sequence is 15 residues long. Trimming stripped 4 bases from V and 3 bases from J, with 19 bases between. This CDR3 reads CSATDPGRVNYEQYF. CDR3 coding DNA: TGCAGTGCTACAGACCCGGGACGCGTCAACTACGAGCAGTACTTC.

The CDR3 region is CASSWGGGRGEQYV. CDR3 bases: TGTGCCAGCAGTTGGGGAGGCGGCAGAGGCGAGCAGTACGTC. The chain uses TRBV6-2 or TRBV6-3 and TRBJ2-7; tentative D call: TRBD2 (6 bases). Germline-derived CDR1 and CDR2 are MNHEY and SVGEGT. The CDR3 length is 14 residues. Trimming took off 4 bases at V and 6 bases at J, with 16 bases between the two ends.

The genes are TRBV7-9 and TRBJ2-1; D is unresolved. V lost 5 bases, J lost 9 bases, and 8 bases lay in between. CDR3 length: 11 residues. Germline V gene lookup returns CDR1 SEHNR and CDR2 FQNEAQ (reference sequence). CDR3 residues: CASSPDREQFF. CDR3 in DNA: TGTGCCAGCAGCCCCGACCGTGAGCAGTTCTTC.